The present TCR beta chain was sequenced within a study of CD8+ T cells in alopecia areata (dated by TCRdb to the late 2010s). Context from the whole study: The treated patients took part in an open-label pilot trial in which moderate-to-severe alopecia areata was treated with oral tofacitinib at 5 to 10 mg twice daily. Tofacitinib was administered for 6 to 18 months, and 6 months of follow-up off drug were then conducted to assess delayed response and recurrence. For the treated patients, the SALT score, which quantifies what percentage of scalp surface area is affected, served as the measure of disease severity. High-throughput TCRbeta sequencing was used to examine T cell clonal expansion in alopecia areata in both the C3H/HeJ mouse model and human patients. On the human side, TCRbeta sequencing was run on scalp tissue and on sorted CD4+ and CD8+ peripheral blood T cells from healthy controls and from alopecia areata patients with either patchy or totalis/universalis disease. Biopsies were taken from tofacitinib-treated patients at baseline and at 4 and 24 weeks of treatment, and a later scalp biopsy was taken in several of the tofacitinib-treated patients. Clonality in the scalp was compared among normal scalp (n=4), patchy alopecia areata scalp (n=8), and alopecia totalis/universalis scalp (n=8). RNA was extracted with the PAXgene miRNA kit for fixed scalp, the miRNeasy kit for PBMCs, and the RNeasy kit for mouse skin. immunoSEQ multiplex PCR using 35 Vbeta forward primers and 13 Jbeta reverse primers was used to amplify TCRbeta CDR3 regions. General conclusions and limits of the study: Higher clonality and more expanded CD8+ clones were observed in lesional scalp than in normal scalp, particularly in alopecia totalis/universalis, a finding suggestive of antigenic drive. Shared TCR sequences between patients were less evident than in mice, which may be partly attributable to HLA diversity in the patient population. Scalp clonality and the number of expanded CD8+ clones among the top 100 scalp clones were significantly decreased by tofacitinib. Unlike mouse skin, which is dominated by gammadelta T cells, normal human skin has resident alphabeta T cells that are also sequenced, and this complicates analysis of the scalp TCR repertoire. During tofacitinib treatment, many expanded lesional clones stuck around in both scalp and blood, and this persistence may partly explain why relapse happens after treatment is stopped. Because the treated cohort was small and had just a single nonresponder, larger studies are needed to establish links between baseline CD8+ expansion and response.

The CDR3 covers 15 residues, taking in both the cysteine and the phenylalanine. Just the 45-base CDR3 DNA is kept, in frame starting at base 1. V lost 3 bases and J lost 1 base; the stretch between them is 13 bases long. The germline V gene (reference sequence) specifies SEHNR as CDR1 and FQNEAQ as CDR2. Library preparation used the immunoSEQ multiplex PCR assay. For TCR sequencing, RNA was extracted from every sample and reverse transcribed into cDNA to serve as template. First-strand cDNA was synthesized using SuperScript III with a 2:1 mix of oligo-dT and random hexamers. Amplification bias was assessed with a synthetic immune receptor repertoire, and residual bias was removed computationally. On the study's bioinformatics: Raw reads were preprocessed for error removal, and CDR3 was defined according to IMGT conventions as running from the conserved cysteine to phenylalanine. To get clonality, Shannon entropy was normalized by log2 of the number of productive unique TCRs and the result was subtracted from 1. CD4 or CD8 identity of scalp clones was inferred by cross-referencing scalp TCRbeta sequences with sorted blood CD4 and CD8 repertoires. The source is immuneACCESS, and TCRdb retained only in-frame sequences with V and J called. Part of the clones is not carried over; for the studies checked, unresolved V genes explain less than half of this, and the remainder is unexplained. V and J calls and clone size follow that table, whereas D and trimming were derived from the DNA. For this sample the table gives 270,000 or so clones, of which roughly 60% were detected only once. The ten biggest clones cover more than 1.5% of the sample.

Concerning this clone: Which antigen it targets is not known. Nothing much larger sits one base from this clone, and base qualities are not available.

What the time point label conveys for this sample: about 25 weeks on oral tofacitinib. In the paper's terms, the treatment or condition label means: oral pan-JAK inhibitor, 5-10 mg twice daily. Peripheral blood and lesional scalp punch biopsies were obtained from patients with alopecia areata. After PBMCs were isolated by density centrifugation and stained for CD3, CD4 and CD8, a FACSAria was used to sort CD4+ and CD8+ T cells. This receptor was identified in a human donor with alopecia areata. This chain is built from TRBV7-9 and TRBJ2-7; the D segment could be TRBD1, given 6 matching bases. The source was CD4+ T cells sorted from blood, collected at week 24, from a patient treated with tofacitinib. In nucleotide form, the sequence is TGTGCCAGCAGCTTTGGCAGGACAGAGTCCTACGAGCAGTACTTC. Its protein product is CASSFGRTESYEQYF.